Shown below are 13 T cell receptor beta chains from a single sample sequenced in a study of T cell responses to AZD1222 COVID-19 vaccine. The method was immunoSEQ multiplex PCR; TCRdb's version includes in-frame clones alone and lacks a portion of them. Counted here are around 58,000 clones, 70% to 90% occurring once; the ten biggest clones make up roughly 15%. Source: peripheral blood, taken 28 days after the second AZD1222 dose. The receptors were sampled from an adult who received the AZD1222 COVID-19 vaccine.

The chain links TRBV5-8 to TRBJ1-5, with a tentative D call TRBD1 (5 bases). Trimming pared 1 base from V and 3 bases from J, leaving 14 bases between. The CDR3 totals 16 residues. Germline CDR1 is SGHTS and CDR2 is YDEGEE. CDR3 sequence (DNA): TGTGCCAGCAGCTTGCTCACAGGTTATGACAATCAGCCCCAGCATTTT. Translation: CASSLLTGYDNQPQHF.

The chain couples TRBV4-3 to TRBJ1-5; unclear D gene. The V gene's germline CDR1 is LGHNA and CDR2 YSLEER. There are 14 residues in the CDR3. Deletions cut 0 bases from V and 1 base from J, with 4 bases between. CDR3 loop: CASSQDLSNQPQHF. The CDR3 nucleotides are TGCGCCAGCAGCCAAGATCTCAGCAATCAGCCCCAGCATTTT.

V is TRBV7-2 and J is TRBJ1-2; 7 bases map to TRBD1. J lost 6 bases, V lost 5 bases, and 9 bases had no gene match. Germline loops: CDR1 SGHTA, CDR2 FQGNSA. The CDR3 runs to 14 residues. Here the CDR3 reads CASSPDRVYDGYTF. CDR3 DNA sequence: TGTGCCAGCAGCCCAGACAGGGTATACGATGGCTACACCTTC.

This clone is deemed medium-sized. V usage is TRBV25-1 and J usage is TRBJ2-1, with D possibly matching TRBD2 (6 bases). This CDR3 has 12 residues. The ends were cut back, 6 bases at V and 16 bases at J, with 19 bases in the middle. Looked up from germline, CDR1 is MGHDK and CDR2 is SYGVNS. The CDR3 protein is CASSSQGLKRFF. CDR3 DNA: TGTGCCAGCAGCTCCCAGGGACTGAAAAGATTCTTC.

The CDR3 DNA follows: TGTGCCAGCAGCTTGGACAGGAACACTGAAGCTTTCTTT. Translating gives CASSLDRNTEAFF. The genes are TRBV5-4 and TRBJ1-1, with no clear D. This CDR3 contains 13 residues. The V end was cut by 0 bases, the J end by 1 base, with 4 bases between. Germline CDR1 is SGHNT and CDR2 is YYREEE (reference sequence). The full variable domain, completed using reference TRBV5-4 and TRBJ1-1, is ETGVTQSPTHLIKTRGQQVTLRCSSQSGHNTVSWYQQALGQGPQFIFQYYREEENGRGNFPPRFSGLQFPNYSSELNVNALELDDSALYLCASSLDRNTEAFFGQGTRLTVV.

The CDR3: CASSPPGLINTDTQYF. The CDR3 coding sequence is TGTGCCAGCTCACCACCGGGACTGATAAACACAGATACGCAGTATTTT. The V and J genes are TRBV18 and TRBJ2-3; a possible D gene is TRBD2 (6 bases). Per the germline V gene, CDR1 is KGHSH and CDR2 is LQKENI. Between the trimmed V and J ends, which lost 0 bases and 2 bases, there was a span of 12 bases. The CDR3 extends over 16 amino acids. The variable domain in full, with the rest retrieved from reference TRBV18 and TRBJ2-3, is NAGVMQNPRHLVRRRGQEARLRCSPMKGHSHVYWYRQLPEEGLKFMVYLQKENIIDESGMPKERFSAEFPKEGPSILRIQQVVRGDSAAYFCASSPPGLINTDTQYFGPGTRLTVL.

V usage is TRBV7-2 and J usage is TRBJ1-2, with 9 bases identical to TRBD1. The CDR3 consists of 16 residues. The germline gives CDR1 SGHTA, CDR2 FQGNSA. After removal of 5 bases from V and 0 bases from J, the junction contained 7 bases not matched to a gene. The CDR3 nucleotides read TGTGCCAGCAGCGCGCTGGGACAGGGAGCTAACTATGGCTACACCTTC. Protein sequence: CASSALGQGANYGYTF. Using reference TRBV7-2 and TRBJ1-2 for the parts outside the CDR3, the full variable domain is GAGVSQSPSNKVTEKGKDVELRCDPISGHTALYWYRQSLGQGLEFLIYFQGNSAPDKSGLPSDRFSAERTGGSVSTLTIQRTQQEDSAVYLCASSALGQGANYGYTFGSGTRLTVV.

V gene TRBV9 combines with J gene TRBJ1-6; D is perhaps TRBD1 (5 bases). CDR1 is SGDLS and CDR2 is YYNGEE in the germline V gene. The length of the CDR3 is 13 residues. V lost 0 bases and J 11 bases, leaving 9 bases between the germline ends. The CDR3 coding sequence is TGTGCCAGCAGCGTAGCCGGGGCGGCACCCCTCCACTTT. It is translated as CASSVAGAAPLHF.

The V gene is TRBV29-1, the J gene TRBJ1-4; no clear D gene. Trimming shortened V by 5 bases and J by 8 bases, and 9 bases separated the two germline ends. CDR3 size: 11 residues. Germline V gene sequence: CDR1 SQVTM, CDR2 ANQGSEA. The CDR3 sequence is CSVLVVEKLFF. The CDR3 DNA reads as TGCAGCGTTTTAGTGGTGGAAAAACTGTTTTTT.

The gene calls are TRBV4-1 and TRBJ2-2; D uncertain. The CDR3 sequence is 16 residues long. V gave up 1 base and J gave up 0 bases, with 9 bases separating them. The V gene's germline CDR1 is MGHRA and CDR2 YSYEKL. The CDR3 DNA reads TGCGCCAGCAGCCAAGGGCGTTACTCGAACACCGGGGAGCTGTTTTTT. Translating it yields CASSQGRYSNTGELFF.

The chain carries TRBV4-3 and TRBJ2-7; D may be TRBD1 (5 bases). Trimming stripped 0 bases from V and 4 bases from J, with 10 bases between. CDR1 and CDR2 (germline): LGHNA, YSLEER. The CDR3 has 14 amino acids. CDR3 amino acids: CASSQDVREYEQYF. Written as DNA, the CDR3 is TGCGCCAGCAGCCAAGATGTCAGGGAATACGAGCAGTACTTC.

The chain carries TRBV2 and TRBJ2-1, with 7 positions matching TRBD2. Germline V gene lookup returns CDR1 SNHLY and CDR2 FYNNEI. This CDR3 contains 13 residues. V trimming: 4 bases; J trimming: 6 bases; junction bases outside the gene matches: 3. Here the CDR3 DNA reads TGTGCCAGCAGTGGGACTAGGGGCAATGAGCAGTTCTTC. This encodes CASSGTRGNEQFF.

The chain is built from TRBV29-1 and TRBJ2-4; D is unresolved. This CDR3 is 13 amino acids long. Germline assignment: CDR1 SQVTM and CDR2 ANQGSEA. Trimming cost V 1 base and J 6 bases, with 10 bases left between them. The CDR3 nucleotides read TGCAGCGTTGAAGCGAAATTAGGAAACATTCAGTACTTC. Protein: CSVEAKLGNIQYF.